The 18 T cell receptor beta chains reported below all come from one sample, sequenced in a study of blood T cell repertoires in COVID-19. This table comes from immunoSEQ multiplex PCR, and its TCRdb copy is limited to in-frame clones, with some not included. This table has around 190,000 clones, more than 75% appearing once. What was sequenced was PBMCs or T cells enriched from blood (not recorded which). All receptors derive from a woman in her forties or fifties with acute COVID-19.

The chain links TRBV10-3 to TRBJ1-2; 8 bases map to TRBD1. The junction had 2 bases not matched to a gene; V was cut back by 2 bases and J by 3 bases. This CDR3 has 14 residues. CDR1 and CDR2 from the germline V gene are ENHRY and SYGVKD. The CDR3 sequence: CAISEPGQDYGYTF. Written as DNA, the CDR3 is TGTGCCATCAGTGAGCCGGGACAGGACTATGGCTACACCTTC.

This clone has a handful of counts. The rearrangement links TRBV2 to TRBJ1-5; 10 nucleotides agree with TRBD1. With 3 bases clipped from V and 9 bases from J, the junction kept 8 bases outside the gene matches. This CDR3 has 15 amino acids. In germline, CDR1 is SNHLY, CDR2 FYNNEI. CDR3 in amino acids: CASSDGDRGTRPQHF. CDR3 bases: TGTGCCAGCAGTGATGGGGACAGGGGTACTCGGCCCCAGCATTTT. Complete variable domain (other parts from reference TRBV2 and TRBJ1-5): EPEVTQTPSHQVTQMGQEVILRCVPISNHLYFYWYRQILGQKVEFLVSFYNNEISEKSEIFDDQFSVERPDGSNFTLKIRSTKLEDSAMYFCASSDGDRGTRPQHFGDGTRLSIL.

V and J are TRBV19 and TRBJ1-5; TRBD1 matches at 9 bases. The V segment lost 2 bases and the J segment 0 bases; nucleotides outside the gene matches: 5. Per germline, CDR1 LNHDA and CDR2 SQIVND (reference sequence). There are 17 residues in the CDR3. The CDR3 DNA is TGTGCCAGTAGTATATTACAGGGGGCCGTTAGCAATCAGCCCCAGCATTTT. This gives the protein CASSILQGAVSNQPQHF.

The V and J genes are TRBV5-8 and TRBJ1-2; no reliable D call. This CDR3 contains 14 residues. V dropped 0 bases and J dropped 4 bases, with 10 bases sitting between them. The germline V gene encodes CDR1 SGHTS and CDR2 YDEGEE. In DNA, the CDR3 is TGTGCCAGCAGCTTGGAACGGGTCATCTATGGCTACACCTTC. This sequence encodes CASSLERVIYGYTF.

This clone occurred a few times. This chain connects TRBV2 to TRBJ1-6; D ambiguous. Germline V CDR1 and CDR2: SNHLY, FYNNEI. Trimming removed 1 base at V and 7 bases at J, with 8 bases between. This CDR3 region has 14 residues. The CDR3 DNA sequence: TGTGCCAGCAGTGAAGGCCAGGTCAATTCACCCCTCCACTTT. Its protein is CASSEGQVNSPLHF.

This clone occurred a few times. The chain links TRBV5-1 to TRBJ2-3, with TRBD2 matching 13 bases. The CDR3 runs to 17 residues. Germline V gene data show CDR1 as SGHRS and CDR2 as YFSETQ. V was clipped by 3 bases and J by 0 bases; unmatched bases: 4. The CDR3 protein is CASSWGTSGVSTDTQYF. The CDR3 region has the DNA TGCGCCAGCAGCTGGGGGACTAGCGGGGTCAGCACAGATACGCAGTATTTT.

The rearrangement joins TRBV5-4 to TRBJ1-2; 7 positions agree with TRBD1. V was pared by 0 bases and J by 4 bases, with 9 bases of the junction left unmatched. Germline V gives CDR1 SGHNT, CDR2 YYREEE (reference sequence). The CDR3 loop spans 16 amino acids. CDR3 amino acids: CASSLAGGQKSYGYTF. CDR3 bases: TGTGCCAGCAGCTTGGCAGGGGGACAGAAATCCTATGGCTACACCTTC.

This chain joins TRBV7-8 and TRBJ1-2; 9 bases match TRBD1. Trimming removed 5 bases from V and 7 bases from J; junction bases left unmatched: 8. The CDR3 spans 14 residues. Germline-derived CDR1 and CDR2 are SGHVS and FQNEAQ. CDR3 in amino acids: CASSLRDRESGYTF. The DNA of the CDR3 is TGTGCCAGCAGCCTCCGGGACAGGGAGTCTGGCTACACCTTC.

The table lists this clone with a count of one. This chain connects TRBV11-2 to TRBJ2-2; TRBD1 aligns across 7 bases. This CDR3 comprises 17 residues. Germline V gene lookup returns CDR1 SGHAT and CDR2 FQNNGV. V lost 3 bases to trimming and J lost 2 bases; unmatched junction nucleotides: 9. The CDR3 bases are TGTGCCAGCAGCTTTAAGAGGGACAGCTTCAACACCGGGGAGCTGTTTTTT. Protein sequence: CASSFKRDSFNTGELFF. The full variable domain, in which reference TRBV11-2 and TRBJ2-2 provide the parts outside the CDR3, is EAGVAQSPRYKIIEKRQSVAFWCNPISGHATLYWYQQILGQGPKLLIQFQNNGVVDDSQLPKDRFSAERLKGVDSTLKIQPAKLEDSAVYLCASSFKRDSFNTGELFFGEGSRLTVL.

The CDR3 DNA reads as TGTGCCAGCAGTCCTGACGACCGGGACAGGGGGCGGGGTAACTATGGCTACACCTTC. It yields the protein CASSPDDRDRGRGNYGYTF. The chain joins TRBV27 to TRBJ1-2, with 12 bases that match TRBD1. Trimming removed 5 bases from V and 1 base from J; junction bases left unmatched: 14. The CDR3 is 19 residues long. Germline V gene data show CDR1 as MNHEY and CDR2 as SMNVEV (reference sequence).

This clone showed up just once. This chain connects TRBV19 to TRBJ1-1, with D unresolved. V was trimmed by 8 bases and J by 5 bases, leaving 21 bases between them. This CDR3 has 15 residues. The V gene's germline CDR1 is LNHDA and CDR2 SQIVND (reference sequence). CDR3 nucleotides: TGTGCCAGTTCCCGCTCCGGCCGACTTAATACTGAAGCTTTCTTT. Protein: CASSRSGRLNTEAFF.

This clone has a handful of counts. V and J are TRBV12-3 or TRBV12-4 and TRBJ1-2; D is possibly TRBD1 (5 bases). Trimming removed 2 bases at V and 8 bases at J, with 12 bases between. This CDR3 comprises 13 residues. DNA for the CDR3: TGTGCCAGCAGTTTACTAAGCGGGGGAGGCTACACCTTC. Residues: CASSLLSGGGYTF.

The CDR3 sequence is CASNSGGRYAEAFF. As DNA, the CDR3 is TGTGCCAGCAACTCGGGGGGGAGGTATGCTGAAGCTTTCTTT. J is TRBJ1-1 and V is TRBV7-2, with D tentatively TRBD1 (5 bases). Germline CDR1 reads SGHTA; CDR2 reads FQGNSA. Between the trimmed V and J ends, which lost 7 bases and 6 bases, there was a span of 18 bases. CDR3 length equals 14 residues.

The chain recombines TRBV5-1 with TRBJ2-2, with TRBD2 identical over 8 bases. CDR3 length: 17 residues. Germline trimming cut 0 bases from V and 3 bases from J; bases unmatched to any gene: 7. Germline CDR1 is SGHRS and CDR2 is YFSETQ. The CDR3 protein is CASSLAPGLADTGELFF. The CDR3 nucleotides read TGCGCCAGCAGCTTGGCCCCTGGACTAGCAGACACCGGGGAGCTGTTTTTT.

The gene calls are TRBV20-1 and TRBJ2-7, with 9 bases identical to TRBD1. Germline V lookup: CDR1 DFQATT, CDR2 SNEGSKA (reference sequence). The CDR3 is made up of 11 amino acids. The CDR3 nucleotides read TGCAGCCTACAGGGGGCGGGGGAGCAGTACGTC. This codes for CSLQGAGEQYV.

This clone was recorded a few times. J is TRBJ1-5 and V is TRBV30; no reliable D call. Per the germline V gene, CDR1 is GTSNPN and CDR2 is SVGIG (reference sequence). The CDR3 spans 13 residues. The V end lost 2 bases, the J end lost 4 bases, and 9 bases lay between the germline ends. The CDR3, as DNA: TGTGCCTGGAGTTTCACACCGAATCAGCCCCAGCATTTT. Translating it yields CAWSFTPNQPQHF.

The gene calls are TRBV28 and TRBJ1-2; 8 positions agree with TRBD1. CDR1 and CDR2 from the germline V gene are MDHEN and SYDVKM. V was pared by 5 bases and J by 1 base, with 6 bases of the junction left unmatched. The CDR3 is made up of 15 amino acids. CDR3 bases: TGTGCCAGCAGTCTGACAGGGGTGGGTAACTATGGCTACACCTTC. It codes for CASSLTGVGNYGYTF.

The chain uses TRBV2 and TRBJ1-5; D is unclear. Between the trimmed V and J ends, which lost 3 bases and 0 bases, there was a span of 9 bases. The germline gives CDR1 SNHLY, CDR2 FYNNEI. There are 15 residues in the CDR3. The CDR3 protein is CASSDGAGSNQPQHF. The CDR3 nucleotides read TGTGCCAGCAGTGATGGTGCAGGTAGCAATCAGCCCCAGCATTTT.